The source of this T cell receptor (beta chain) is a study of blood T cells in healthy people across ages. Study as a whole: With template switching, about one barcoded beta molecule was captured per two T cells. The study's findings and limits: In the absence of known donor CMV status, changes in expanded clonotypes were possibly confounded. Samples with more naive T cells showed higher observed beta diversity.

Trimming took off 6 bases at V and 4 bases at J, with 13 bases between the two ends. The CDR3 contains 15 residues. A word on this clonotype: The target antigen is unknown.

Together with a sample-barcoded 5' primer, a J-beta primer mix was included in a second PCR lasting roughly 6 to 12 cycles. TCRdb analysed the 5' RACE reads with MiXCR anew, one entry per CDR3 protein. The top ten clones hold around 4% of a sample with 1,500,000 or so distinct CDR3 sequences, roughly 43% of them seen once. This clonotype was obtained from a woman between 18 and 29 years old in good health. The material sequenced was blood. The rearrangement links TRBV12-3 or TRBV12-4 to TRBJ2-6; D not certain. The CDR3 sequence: CASRPRIAGANVLTF. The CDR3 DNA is TGTGCCAGCAGGCCACGTATTGCCGGGGCCAACGTCCTGACTTTC.